The clone carrying this T cell receptor beta chain was picked up a small number of times. No antigen is known for it. This entry is derived from a study of T cell responses to AZD1222 COVID-19 vaccine. CDR3 length equals 16 residues. CDR1 and CDR2 from the germline V gene are MNHEY and SVGEGT. Trimming took 5 bases from V and 4 from J; bases not matched to a gene: 11. The study, taken as a whole, reports: Of the AZD1222 recipients, only 5 or 6 were seropositive at baseline.

The method was immunoSEQ multiplex PCR; TCRdb's version includes in-frame clones alone and lacks a portion of them. The table includes more than 150,000 clones, approximately 92% detected once. The TCR sequence derives from an adult in good health. The V call is TRBV6-2 or TRBV6-3, the J call TRBJ2-1; 7 positions match TRBD2. The input for sequencing was peripheral blood, taken on day 0 of AZD1222 vaccination. The CDR3, as DNA: TGTGCCAGCAGTGCTTTAGGGCTAGCGGAATACAATGAGCAGTTCTTC. Residues: CASSALGLAEYNEQFF.